This T cell receptor (beta chain) was sequenced during a study of T cell repertoires in cytomegalovirus infection. There are many counts of this clonotype. V dropped 1 base and J dropped 5; count of bases not matched to a gene: 6. Germline V gives CDR1 MNHEY, CDR2 SVGAGI. The CDR3 length is 16 residues. From the reads, TCRdb called clonotypes with MiXCR, one entry per CDR3 protein. The sample lists more than 75,000 distinct CDR3 sequences, around 3.5% occurring once. This sequence was found in a human donor in good health (CMV status not recorded). Some clones in this sample may be carry-over from other donors' samples. The chain has TRBV6-5 and TRBJ2-1; TRBD2 matches at 9 bases. The sample consisted of PBMCs. This chain's CDR3 is CASSYWPSGENNEQFF. Here the CDR3 DNA reads TGTGCCAGCAGTTACTGGCCTAGCGGGGAAAACAATGAGCAGTTCTTC.